One sample yielded the 26 T cell receptor beta chains listed below, sequenced in a study of blood T cells in healthy people across ages. Alongside a J-beta primer mix, a sample-barcoded 5' primer served in a second PCR lasting about 6 to 11 cycles. MiXCR was run by TCRdb on the 5' RACE reads, yielding one entry per CDR3 protein. The sample carries fewer than 2 million distinct CDR3 sequences, about two fifths recorded once. Sequenced: blood. These receptors were taken from a human donor in good health.

This chain links TRBV6-6 with TRBJ2-3; no firm D call. V was clipped by 6 bases and J by 2 bases, with 18 bases between them. Germline V CDR1 and CDR2: MNHNY, SVGAGI (reference sequence). CDR3 length: 16 amino acids. CDR3 in DNA: TGTGCCAGCAGACCATACTATGACAAGTACACAGATACGCAGTATTTT. It codes for CASRPYYDKYTDTQYF.

This sequence joins TRBV9 and TRBJ1-1; no definite D call. Looked up from germline, CDR1 is SGDLS and CDR2 is YYNGEE. Trimming left V 3 bases short and J 10 bases short, with 10 bases between. There are 11 residues in the CDR3. CDR3 amino acids: CASSGEGVAFF. The DNA of the CDR3 is TGTGCCAGCAGCGGAGAGGGAGTAGCTTTCTTT.

V gene TRBV4-3 combines with J gene TRBJ2-5; tentative D call: TRBD1 (6 bases). The CDR3 consists of 14 residues. Germline loops: CDR1 LGHNA, CDR2 YSLEER. V lost 4 bases to trimming and J lost 8 bases, with 17 bases between them. The CDR3 nucleotides are TGCGCCAGCAGCCGTGCTTGGGGGCTTGGAACCCAGTACTTC. This gives the protein CASSRAWGLGTQYF.

CDR3 sequence: CASSITAEGYTEAFF. The CDR3 coding sequence is TGTGCCAGCAGCATCACCGCCGAGGGGTACACTGAAGCTTTCTTT. V usage is TRBV7-2 and J usage is TRBJ1-1, with D maybe TRBD1 (5 bases). The germline V gene has CDR1 SGHTA and CDR2 FQGNSA. V was clipped by 5 bases and J by 3 bases, with 16 bases between them. The CDR3 totals 15 residues.

This clonotype has just a few counts. The chain joins TRBV5-1 to TRBJ1-2; TRBD1 matches at 8 bases. Germline V CDR1 and CDR2: SGHRS, YFSETQ. V lost 1 base and J lost 8; bases outside the gene matches: 10. The CDR3 totals 15 residues. The CDR3, as DNA: TGCGCCAGCAGCTTGTGGGCCGGACAGGGCACCGGCTACACCTTC. It translates to CASSLWAGQGTGYTF.

This clonotype was seen a handful of times. The chain has TRBV29-1 and TRBJ2-7, with 10 bases matching TRBD1. The CDR3 consists of 13 residues. The V gene's germline CDR1 is SQVTM and CDR2 ANQGSEA. Losses at the gene ends were 6 bases for V and 5 bases for J; bases not matched to a gene: 7. In DNA, the CDR3 is TGCAGCGTAGATTCGACAGGGGGCAACGAGCAGTACTTC. Its protein product is CSVDSTGGNEQYF.

Only a few counts were recorded for this clonotype. V is TRBV29-1 and J is TRBJ1-2; 10 nucleotides agree with TRBD1. The germline V gene encodes CDR1 SQVTM and CDR2 ANQGSEA. The CDR3 totals 15 residues. V lost 4 bases to trimming and J lost 3 bases; unmatched junction nucleotides: 8. DNA for the CDR3: TGCAGCGTTGGGGACAGGGGTATAGGAGACTATGGCTACACCTTC. Residues: CSVGDRGIGDYGYTF.

V is TRBV7-9 and J is TRBJ2-3; TRBD2 agrees at 7 bases. This CDR3 has 17 amino acids. Germline V gene data show CDR1 as SEHNR and CDR2 as FQNEAQ (reference sequence). After removal of 5 bases from V and 0 bases from J, the junction contained 11 bases not matched to a gene. The CDR3 sequence is CASSAVSSGSSTDTQYF. The DNA of the CDR3 is TGTGCCAGCAGCGCAGTCTCTAGCGGTTCTAGCACAGATACGCAGTATTTT. Full variable domain (outside the CDR3, taken from reference TRBV7-9 and TRBJ2-3): DTGVSQNPRHKITKRGQNVTFRCDPISEHNRLYWYRQTLGQGPEFLTYFQNEAQLEKSRLLSDRFSAERPKGSFSTLEIQRTEQGDSAMYLCASSAVSSGSSTDTQYFGPGTRLTVL.

This clonotype has just a few counts. This chain uses TRBV9 with TRBJ1-5, with D perhaps matching TRBD1 (6 bases). The CDR3 loop spans 14 amino acids. Trimming took 4 bases from V and 3 from J, leaving 11 bases between them. Germline V lookup: CDR1 SGDLS, CDR2 YYNGEE. The CDR3 loop reads CASSYAGVNQPQHF. The CDR3 region has the DNA TGTGCCAGCAGCTACGCAGGGGTCAATCAGCCCCAGCATTTT.

The chain joins TRBV27 to TRBJ2-2; TRBD1 might be the D (6 bases). CDR3 length: 16 amino acids. The germline V gene has CDR1 MNHEY and CDR2 SMNVEV (reference sequence). The V and J ends lost 7 bases and 0 bases respectively, with 15 bases between them. The CDR3 region is CASTRGPGANTGELFF. The CDR3 bases are TGTGCCAGCACCCGGGGTCCAGGGGCGAACACCGGGGAGCTGTTTTTT.

The V gene is TRBV9, the J gene TRBJ1-2, with 8 bases identical to TRBD1. This CDR3 comprises 15 residues. The V gene's germline CDR1 is SGDLS and CDR2 YYNGEE. Unmatched junction bases numbered 12, after V lost 4 bases and J lost 7 bases. The CDR3 loop reads CASSKNPGQGGGYTF. The CDR3 DNA follows: TGTGCCAGCAGCAAGAACCCTGGACAGGGAGGTGGCTACACCTTC.

The rearrangement joins TRBV20-1 to TRBJ2-1; 7 bases are a match to TRBD2. The junction had 7 bases not matched to a gene; V was cut back by 5 bases and J by 3 bases. From germline, CDR1 is DFQATT and CDR2 SNEGSKA (reference sequence). CDR3 size: 14 residues. The CDR3 loop reads CSALAGLDYNEQFF. For the CDR3, the DNA is TGCAGTGCTTTAGCGGGCCTTGACTACAATGAGCAGTTCTTC.

This rearrangement joins TRBV7-8 to TRBJ1-2, with 8 bases lining up with TRBD1. V shed 2 bases, J shed 8 bases, and the junction held 7 bases outside the gene matches. CDR3 length: 14 amino acids. The germline gives CDR1 SGHVS, CDR2 FQNEAQ. The CDR3 nucleotides read TGTGCCAGCAGCTTACCGGACAGGGCGCGGGGCTACACCTTC. Amino acids: CASSLPDRARGYTF. Variable domain in full (rest from reference TRBV7-8 and TRBJ1-2): GAGVSQSPRYKVAKRGQDVALRCDPISGHVSLFWYQQALGQGPEFLTYFQNEAQLDKSGLPSDRFFAERPEGSVSTLKIQRTQQEDSAVYLCASSLPDRARGYTFGSGTRLTVV.

A few counts support this clonotype. This chain uses TRBV5-1 with TRBJ1-4; weak D call: TRBD1 (5 bases). The CDR3 is made up of 12 amino acids. Trimming cost V 7 bases and J 8 bases, with 12 bases left between them. Germline CDR1 reads SGHRS; CDR2 reads YFSETQ. The CDR3 loop reads CASRGGTEKLFF. The CDR3 bases are TGCGCCAGCCGTGGGGGGACCGAAAAACTGTTTTTT.

This chain connects TRBV20-1 to TRBJ2-1; 7 bases map to TRBD2. This CDR3 is built from 15 residues. Per the germline V gene, CDR1 is DFQATT and CDR2 is SNEGSKA (reference sequence). The V segment lost 6 bases and the J segment 0 bases; nucleotides outside the gene matches: 8. The DNA for the CDR3 is TGCAGTGCCATGGTCCTAGCGGTCTCCTACAATGAGCAGTTCTTC. It encodes CSAMVLAVSYNEQFF.

This clonotype has just a few counts. This chain uses TRBV7-2 with TRBJ1-5; D not certain. V lost 7 bases and J lost 1, with 14 bases in between. The germline V gene encodes CDR1 SGHTA and CDR2 FQGNSA. CDR3 length: 15 residues. CDR3: CASTDSFVSNQPQHF. In nucleotides, the CDR3 is TGTGCCAGCACCGATTCTTTTGTCAGCAATCAGCCCCAGCATTTT. Based on the CDR3 plus reference TRBV7-2 and TRBJ1-5, the full variable domain is GAGVSQSPSNKVTEKGKDVELRCDPISGHTALYWYRQSLGQGLEFLIYFQGNSAPDKSGLPSDRFSAERTGGSVSTLTIQRTQQEDSAVYLCASTDSFVSNQPQHFGDGTRLSIL.

This clonotype was recorded many times. The J gene is TRBJ2-7, the V gene TRBV7-2, with TRBD1 as a possible D gene (5 bases). Germline CDR1 SGHTA, CDR2 FQGNSA. This CDR3 comprises 15 residues. Trimming removed 0 bases from V and 3 bases from J, with 12 bases in between. CDR3 region: CASSLAGQGDYEQYF. In DNA form, the CDR3 reads TGTGCCAGCAGCTTAGCGGGTCAGGGCGACTACGAGCAGTACTTC.

The chain joins TRBV25-1 to TRBJ1-5, with TRBD1 matching over 10 bases. The CDR3 extends over 15 amino acids. Germline assignment: CDR1 MGHDK and CDR2 SYGVNS. The junction had 4 bases not matched to a gene; V was cut back by 3 bases and J by 5 bases. DNA for the CDR3: TGTGCCAGCAGTGACCCCGGACAGGGGGATCAGCCCCAGCATTTT. As protein: CASSDPGQGDQPQHF.

Only a few counts were recorded for this clonotype. The chain is built from TRBV12-3 or TRBV12-4 and TRBJ2-7; tentatively, D is TRBD1 or TRBD2 (5 bases each). V lost 2 bases, J lost 2 bases, and 10 bases lay in between. The CDR3 spans 14 residues. CDR3 amino acids: CASSLWDGPYEQYF. CDR3 nucleotides: TGTGCCAGCAGTTTATGGGACGGACCCTACGAGCAGTACTTC.

This clonotype has only one observation. The CDR3 region is CASSYSLPGQSYEQYF. CDR3 in DNA: TGTGCCAGCAGTTACTCGTTGCCGGGACAGTCCTACGAGCAGTACTTC. The chain joins TRBV6-2 or TRBV6-3 to TRBJ2-7; 7 nucleotides align to TRBD1. The junction had 6 bases not matched to a gene; V was cut back by 0 bases and J by 1 base. The CDR3 has 16 residues. CDR1 and CDR2 (germline): MNHEY, SVGEGT.

The rearrangement uses TRBV25-1 and TRBJ1-1, with D possibly TRBD1 on 5 matching bases. The CDR3 is 13 amino acids. Between the trimmed V and J ends, which lost 8 bases and 0 bases, there was a span of 10 bases. Germline V gene data show CDR1 as MGHDK and CDR2 as SYGVNS. For the CDR3, the DNA is TGTGCCAGCGGAGGGGAACTGAACACTGAAGCTTTCTTT. Protein sequence: CASGGELNTEAFF.

Many counts were recorded for this clonotype. V gene TRBV5-1 combines with J gene TRBJ2-7; tentatively, D is TRBD2 (5 bases). The germline CDR1 and CDR2 sequences are SGHRS and YFSETQ. The V gene lost 3 bases and the J gene lost 0 bases, with 13 bases spanning the gap. The CDR3 has 15 residues. The DNA of the CDR3 is TGCGCCAGCAGCTCCTTCGGGGAGAGCTCCTACGAGCAGTACTTC. Residues: CASSSFGESSYEQYF.

This clonotype was observed a handful of times. The chain couples TRBV20-1 to TRBJ2-1; D possibly corresponds to TRBD1 (7 bases). The V and J ends lost 2 bases and 8 bases respectively, with 19 bases between them. Germline V lookup: CDR1 DFQATT, CDR2 SNEGSKA (reference sequence). CDR3 length: 15 amino acids. The CDR3: CSARILGSGGHEQFF. In DNA, the CDR3 is TGCAGTGCTAGAATACTTGGGTCAGGGGGGCATGAGCAGTTCTTC.

The table lists this clonotype with a few counts. V gene TRBV6-5 combines with J gene TRBJ1-2, with no clear D. The V and J ends lost 0 bases and 3 bases respectively, with 11 bases between them. The V gene's germline CDR1 is MNHEY and CDR2 SVGAGI. This CDR3 comprises 15 residues. In DNA, the CDR3 is TGTGCCAGCAGTTACTCCGGCGGGCCGCACTATGGCTACACCTTC. Protein sequence: CASSYSGGPHYGYTF.

About this clonotype: The junction departs from germline at one end; a sequencing error may be responsible. CDR3 DNA sequence: TGTGCCAGCAGTGAGGGATATAGTTCACCCCTCCACTTT. Amino acid sequence: CASSEGYSSPLHF. The gene calls are TRBV25-1 and TRBJ1-6; no clear D. This CDR3 contains 13 residues. CDR1 is MGHDK and CDR2 is SYGVNS in the germline V gene.

This clonotype was observed a few times. One junction end disagrees with the germline gene, perhaps due to a read error. The chain joins TRBV10-3 to TRBJ1-2; 8 bases line up with TRBD1. There are 15 residues in the CDR3. The V gene's germline CDR1 is ENHRY and CDR2 SYGVKD. CDR3 nucleotide sequence: TGTGCCATCAGCGAGTCTGGACAGGGTACGAATGGCTACACCTTC. This codes for CAISESGQGTNGYTF.